The clone carrying this T cell receptor beta chain came up a few times. TCRdb reprocessed the RT-PCR reads with MiXCR, giving one entry per CDR3 protein. The sample holds 200,000 to 250,000 distinct CDR3 sequences, about 12% seen once. The CDR3 loop spans 17 amino acids. Per the germline V gene, CDR1 is SQVTM and CDR2 is ANQGSEA. Trimming removed 7 bases from V and 7 bases from J; junction bases left unmatched: 22. The data originate from a study of response to subunit inactivated influenza vaccine. This chain connects TRBV29-1 to TRBJ1-5; 7 bases are a match to TRBD1. This sample comprised non-naive T cells sorted from PBMCs, obtained about 14 days before vaccination. The sequence was obtained from a man aged 50-59 years who received an inactivated influenza vaccine. The CDR3 DNA reads as TGCAGCGCAACACGGAAACTCGAACAGGGGTCGAACCAGCCCCAGCATTTT. This codes for CSATRKLEQGSNQPQHF.